The text below deals with one TCR beta chain. Trimming cost V 5 bases and J 8 bases, with 10 bases left between them. This CDR3 has 13 residues. CDR1 SEHNR and CDR2 FQNEAQ come from the germline V gene (reference sequence). TCRdb redid the calling of the 5' RACE reads with MiXCR, one entry per CDR3 protein. The sample lists about 430,000 distinct CDR3 sequences, about 24% occurring once. This specimen belongs to a study of T-cell memory formation after mild COVID-19. The specimen was PBMCs or a T cell subset sorted from them (not recorded which). This TCR was sampled from an adult woman who had mild COVID-19 (a few samples of this study predate the infection). Cell type and time point are not known. This rearrangement joins TRBV7-9 to TRBJ1-6; no reliable D call. CDR3 bases: TGTGCCAGCAGCCTTACCGGGTATTCACCCCTCCACTTT. The encoded protein is CASSLTGYSPLHF.